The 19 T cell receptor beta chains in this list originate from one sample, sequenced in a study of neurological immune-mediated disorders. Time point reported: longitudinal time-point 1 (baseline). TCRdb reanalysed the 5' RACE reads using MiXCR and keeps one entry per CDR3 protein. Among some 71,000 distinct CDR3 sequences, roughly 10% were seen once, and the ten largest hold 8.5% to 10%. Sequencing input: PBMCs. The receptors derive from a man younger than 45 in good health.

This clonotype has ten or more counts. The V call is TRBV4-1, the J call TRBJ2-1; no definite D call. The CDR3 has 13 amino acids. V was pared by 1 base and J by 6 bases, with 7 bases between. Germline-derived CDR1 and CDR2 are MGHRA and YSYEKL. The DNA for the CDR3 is TGCGCCAGCAGCCAAGTACGGATCAATGAGCAGTTCTTC. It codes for CASSQVRINEQFF.

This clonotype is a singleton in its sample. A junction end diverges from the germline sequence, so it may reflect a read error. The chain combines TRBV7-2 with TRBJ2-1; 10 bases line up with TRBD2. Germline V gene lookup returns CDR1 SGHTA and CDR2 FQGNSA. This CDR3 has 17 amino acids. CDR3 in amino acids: CASSLAASGRPYNEHFF. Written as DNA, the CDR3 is TGTGCCAGCAGCTTAGCGGCTAGCGGGAGACCCTACAATGAGCATTTCTTC.

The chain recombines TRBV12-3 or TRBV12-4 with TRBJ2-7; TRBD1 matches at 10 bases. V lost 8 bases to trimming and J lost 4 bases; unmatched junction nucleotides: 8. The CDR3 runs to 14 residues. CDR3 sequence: CASGDGTGVYEQYF. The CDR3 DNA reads TGTGCCAGCGGGGATGGGACAGGGGTATACGAGCAGTACTTC.

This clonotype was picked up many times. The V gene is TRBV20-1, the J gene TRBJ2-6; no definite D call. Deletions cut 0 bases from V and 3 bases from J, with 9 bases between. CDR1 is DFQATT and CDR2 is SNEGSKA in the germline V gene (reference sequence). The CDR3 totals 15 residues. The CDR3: CSARDPLFGANVLTF. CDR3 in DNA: TGCAGTGCTAGAGATCCTCTGTTTGGGGCCAACGTCCTGACTTTC.

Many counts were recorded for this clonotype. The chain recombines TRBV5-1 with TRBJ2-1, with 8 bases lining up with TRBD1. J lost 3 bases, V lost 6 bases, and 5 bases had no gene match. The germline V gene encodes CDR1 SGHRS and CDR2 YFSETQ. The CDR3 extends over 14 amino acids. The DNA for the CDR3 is TGCGCCAGCACCCGGACAGGGCTCTACAATGAGCAGTTCTTC. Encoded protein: CASTRTGLYNEQFF.

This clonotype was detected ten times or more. The CDR3 nucleotides are TGCAGTGCGCCCAAGGGAGGGGGGGGCACAGATACGCAGTATTTT. Translation gives CSAPKGGGGTDTQYF. This chain uses TRBV20-1 with TRBJ2-3, with D perhaps matching TRBD2 (7 bases). V was shortened by 6 bases and J by 1 base, with 17 bases between the two germline ends. The germline V gene encodes CDR1 DFQATT and CDR2 SNEGSKA (reference sequence). The CDR3 has 15 amino acids.

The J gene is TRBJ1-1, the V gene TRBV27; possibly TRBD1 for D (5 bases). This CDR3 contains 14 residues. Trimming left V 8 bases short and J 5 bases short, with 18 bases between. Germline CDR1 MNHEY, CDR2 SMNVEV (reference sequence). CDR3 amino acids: CASFQWGLGTEAFF. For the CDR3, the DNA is TGTGCCAGCTTTCAGTGGGGGTTGGGAACTGAAGCTTTCTTT.

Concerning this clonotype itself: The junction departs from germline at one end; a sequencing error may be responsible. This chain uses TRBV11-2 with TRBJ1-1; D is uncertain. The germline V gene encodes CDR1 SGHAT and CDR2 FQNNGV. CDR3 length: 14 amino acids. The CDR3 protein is CASSSQIWETEAFF. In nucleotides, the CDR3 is TGTGCCAGCAGCTCCCAGATATGGGAAACTGAAGCATTCTTT.

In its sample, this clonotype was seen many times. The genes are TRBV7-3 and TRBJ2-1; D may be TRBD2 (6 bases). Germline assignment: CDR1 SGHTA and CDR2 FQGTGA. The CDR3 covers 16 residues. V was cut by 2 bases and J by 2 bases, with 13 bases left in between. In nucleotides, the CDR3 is TGTGCCAGCAGCTTAGGTGGCGGGATAGCCTACAATGAGCAGTTCTTC. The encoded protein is CASSLGGGIAYNEQFF.

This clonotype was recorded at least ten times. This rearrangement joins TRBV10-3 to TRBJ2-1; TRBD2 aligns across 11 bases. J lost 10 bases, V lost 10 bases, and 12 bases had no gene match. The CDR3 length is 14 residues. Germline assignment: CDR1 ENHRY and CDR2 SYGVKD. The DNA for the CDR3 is TGTGCCACCGTCTATAGCGGGAGGGAAGGCGAGCAGTTCTTC. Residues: CATVYSGREGEQFF.

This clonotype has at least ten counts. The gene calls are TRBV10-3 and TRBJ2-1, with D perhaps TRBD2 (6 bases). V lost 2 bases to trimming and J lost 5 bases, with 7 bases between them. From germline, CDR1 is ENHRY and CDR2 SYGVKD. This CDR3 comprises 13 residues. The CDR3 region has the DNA TGTGCCATCAGTGAGGCTAGCGACAATGAGCAGTTCTTC. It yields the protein CAISEASDNEQFF.

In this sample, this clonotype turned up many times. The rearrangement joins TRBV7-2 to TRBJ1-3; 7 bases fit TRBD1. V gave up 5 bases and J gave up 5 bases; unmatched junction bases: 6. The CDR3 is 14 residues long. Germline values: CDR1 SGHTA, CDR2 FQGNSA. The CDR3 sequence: CASSTGTERNTIYF. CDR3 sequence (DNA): TGTGCCAGCAGCACCGGGACAGAGCGAAACACCATATATTTT.

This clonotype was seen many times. This CDR3 reads CSVASSGNYNEQFF. CDR3 nucleotide sequence: TGCAGCGTTGCATCTAGCGGGAACTACAATGAGCAGTTCTTC. This chain uses TRBV29-1 with TRBJ2-1, with 9 bases fitting TRBD2. Trimming cost V 4 bases and J 3 bases; bases outside gene matches: 4. CDR3 size: 14 residues. CDR1 and CDR2 (germline): SQVTM, ANQGSEA.

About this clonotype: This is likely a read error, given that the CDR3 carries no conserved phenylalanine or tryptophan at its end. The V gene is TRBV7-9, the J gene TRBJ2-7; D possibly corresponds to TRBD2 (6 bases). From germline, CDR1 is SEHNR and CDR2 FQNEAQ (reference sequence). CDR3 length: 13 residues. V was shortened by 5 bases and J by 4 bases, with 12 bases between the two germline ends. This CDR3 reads CASSLGGVYEQYL. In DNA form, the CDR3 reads TGTGCCAGCAGCCTCGGAGGGGTTTACGAGCAGTACTTA.

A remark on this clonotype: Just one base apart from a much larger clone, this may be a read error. CDR3 sequence reads: CASSLATQGVDTEAFF. CDR3 coding DNA: TGTGCCAGCAGCTTAGCGACACAGGGAGTGGACACTGAAGCTTTCTTT. The chain carries TRBV7-2 and TRBJ1-1; D possibly corresponds to TRBD1 (6 bases). The CDR3 runs to 16 residues. V dropped 0 bases and J dropped 3 bases, with 14 bases sitting between them. Looked up from germline, CDR1 is SGHTA and CDR2 is FQGNSA.

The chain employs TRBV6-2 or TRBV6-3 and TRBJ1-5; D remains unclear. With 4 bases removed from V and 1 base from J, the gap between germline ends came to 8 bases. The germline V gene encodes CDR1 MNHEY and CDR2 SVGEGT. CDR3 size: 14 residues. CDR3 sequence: CASSSGLSNQPQHF. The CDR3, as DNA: TGTGCCAGCAGTTCAGGTCTGAGCAATCAGCCCCAGCATTTT.

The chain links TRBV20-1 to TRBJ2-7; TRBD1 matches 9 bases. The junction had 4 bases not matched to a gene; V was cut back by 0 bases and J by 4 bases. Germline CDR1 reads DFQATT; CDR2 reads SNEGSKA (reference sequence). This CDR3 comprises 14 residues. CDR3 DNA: TGCAGTGCTAGAGAAGGGACAGGGCTTTACGAGCAGTACTTC. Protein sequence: CSAREGTGLYEQYF.

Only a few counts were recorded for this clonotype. The CDR3 here is CASSSGLGATEAFF. For the CDR3, the DNA is TGTGCCAGCAGCTCGGGACTGGGGGCTACTGAAGCTTTCTTT. The V call is TRBV7-2, the J call TRBJ1-1; a weak D match, TRBD1 (6 bases). The CDR3 totals 14 residues. CDR1 and CDR2 (germline): SGHTA, FQGNSA. The ends were cut back, 4 bases at V and 5 bases at J, with 14 bases in the middle. Supplemented by reference TRBV7-2 and TRBJ1-1, the full variable domain reads GAGVSQSPSNKVTEKGKDVELRCDPISGHTALYWYRQSLGQGLEFLIYFQGNSAPDKSGLPSDRFSAERTGGSVSTLTIQRTQQEDSAVYLCASSSGLGATEAFFGQGTRLTVV.

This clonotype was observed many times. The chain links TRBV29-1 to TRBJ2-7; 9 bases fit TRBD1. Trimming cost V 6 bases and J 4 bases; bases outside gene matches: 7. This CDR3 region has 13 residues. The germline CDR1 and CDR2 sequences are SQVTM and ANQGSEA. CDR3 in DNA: TGCAGCGTAAGTGGACAGGGGATGTACGAGCAGTACTTC. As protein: CSVSGQGMYEQYF.